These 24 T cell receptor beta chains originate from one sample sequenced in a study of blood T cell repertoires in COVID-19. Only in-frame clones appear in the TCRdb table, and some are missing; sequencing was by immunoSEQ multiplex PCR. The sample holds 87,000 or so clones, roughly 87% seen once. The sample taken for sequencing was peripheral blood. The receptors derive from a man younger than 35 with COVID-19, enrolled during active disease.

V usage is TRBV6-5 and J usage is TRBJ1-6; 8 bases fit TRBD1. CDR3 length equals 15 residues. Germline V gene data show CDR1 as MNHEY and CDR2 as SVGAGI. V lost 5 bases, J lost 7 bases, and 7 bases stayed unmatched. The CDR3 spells CASSTRTGTNSPLHF. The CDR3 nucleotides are TGTGCCAGCAGTACCCGGACAGGGACAAATTCACCCCTCCACTTT.

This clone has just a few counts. The chain's CDR3 is CASSLVHGNGYTF. DNA of the CDR3: TGTGCCAGCAGCTTAGTTCACGGGAATGGCTACACCTTC. The genes are TRBV7-9 and TRBJ1-2, with no clear D. The length of the CDR3 is 13 residues. Trimming took off 1 base at V and 6 bases at J, with 9 bases between the two ends. Germline-derived CDR1 and CDR2 are SEHNR and FQNEAQ (reference sequence).

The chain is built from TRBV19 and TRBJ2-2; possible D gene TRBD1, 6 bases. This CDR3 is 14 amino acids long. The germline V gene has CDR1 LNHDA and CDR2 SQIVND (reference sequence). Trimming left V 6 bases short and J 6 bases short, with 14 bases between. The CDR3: CASSLTGFPGELFF. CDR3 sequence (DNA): TGTGCCAGTAGCCTTACAGGGTTCCCCGGGGAGCTGTTTTTT.

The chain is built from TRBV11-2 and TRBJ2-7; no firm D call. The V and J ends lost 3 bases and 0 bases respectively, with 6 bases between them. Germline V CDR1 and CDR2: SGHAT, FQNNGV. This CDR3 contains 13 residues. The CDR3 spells CASSLFSSYEQYF. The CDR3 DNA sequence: TGTGCCAGCAGCTTGTTTAGCTCCTACGAGCAGTACTTC.

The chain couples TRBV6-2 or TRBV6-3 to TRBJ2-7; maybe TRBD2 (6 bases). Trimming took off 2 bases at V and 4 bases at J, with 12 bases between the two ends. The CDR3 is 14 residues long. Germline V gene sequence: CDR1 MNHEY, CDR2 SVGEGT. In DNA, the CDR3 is TGTGCCAGCAGTTACCAGGAGGGACCTTACGAGCAGTACTTC. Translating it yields CASSYQEGPYEQYF.

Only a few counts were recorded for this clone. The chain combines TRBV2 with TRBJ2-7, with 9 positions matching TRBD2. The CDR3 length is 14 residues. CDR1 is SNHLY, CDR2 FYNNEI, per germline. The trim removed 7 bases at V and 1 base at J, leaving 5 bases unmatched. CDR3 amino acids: CASNVAGASYEQYF. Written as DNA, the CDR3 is TGTGCCAGCAACGTAGCGGGAGCGTCCTACGAGCAGTACTTC.

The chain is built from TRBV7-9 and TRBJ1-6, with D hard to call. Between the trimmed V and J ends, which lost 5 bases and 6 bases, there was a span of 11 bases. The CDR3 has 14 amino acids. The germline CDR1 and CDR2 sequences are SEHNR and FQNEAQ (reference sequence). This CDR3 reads CASSDLFANSPLHF. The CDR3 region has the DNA TGTGCCAGCAGCGATCTATTTGCTAATTCACCCCTCCACTTT.

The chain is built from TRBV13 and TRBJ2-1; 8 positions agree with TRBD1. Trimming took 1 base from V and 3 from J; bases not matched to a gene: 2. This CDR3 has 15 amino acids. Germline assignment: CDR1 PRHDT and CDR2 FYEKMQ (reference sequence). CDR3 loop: CASSLEDRDYNEQFF. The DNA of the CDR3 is TGTGCCAGCAGCTTAGAGGACAGGGACTACAATGAGCAGTTCTTC.

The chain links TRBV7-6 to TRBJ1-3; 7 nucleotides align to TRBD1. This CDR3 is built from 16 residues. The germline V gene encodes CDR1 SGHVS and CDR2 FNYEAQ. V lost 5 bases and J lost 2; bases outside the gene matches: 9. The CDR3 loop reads CASSDNRGTAGNTIYF. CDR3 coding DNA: TGTGCCAGCAGCGACAACAGGGGTACGGCTGGAAACACCATATATTTT.

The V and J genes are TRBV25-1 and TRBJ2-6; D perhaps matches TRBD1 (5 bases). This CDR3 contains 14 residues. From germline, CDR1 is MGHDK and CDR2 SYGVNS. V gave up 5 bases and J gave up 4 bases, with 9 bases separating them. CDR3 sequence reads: CASSQGSGANVLTF. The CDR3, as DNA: TGTGCCAGCAGTCAGGGATCCGGGGCCAACGTCCTGACTTTC. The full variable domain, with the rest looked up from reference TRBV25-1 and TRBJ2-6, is EADIYQTPRYLVIGTGKKITLECSQTMGHDKMYWYQQDPGMELHLIHYSYGVNSTEKGDLSSESTVSRIRTEHFPLTLESARPSHTSQYLCASSQGSGANVLTFGAGSRLTVL.

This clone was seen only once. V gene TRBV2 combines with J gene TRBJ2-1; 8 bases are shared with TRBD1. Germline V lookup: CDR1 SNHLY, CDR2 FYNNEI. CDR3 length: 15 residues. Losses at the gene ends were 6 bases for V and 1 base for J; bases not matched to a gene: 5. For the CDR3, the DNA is TGTGCCAGCAGACATACAGGGGGATCCTACAATGAGCAGTTCTTC. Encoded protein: CASRHTGGSYNEQFF. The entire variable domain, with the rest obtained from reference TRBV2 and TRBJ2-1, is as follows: EPEVTQTPSHQVTQMGQEVILRCVPISNHLYFYWYRQILGQKVEFLVSFYNNEISEKSEIFDDQFSVERPDGSNFTLKIRSTKLEDSAMYFCASRHTGGSYNEQFFGPGTRLTVL.

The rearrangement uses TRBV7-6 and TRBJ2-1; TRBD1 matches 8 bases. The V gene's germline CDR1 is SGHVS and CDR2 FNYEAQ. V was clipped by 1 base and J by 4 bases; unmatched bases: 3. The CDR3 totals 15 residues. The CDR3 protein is CASSLGTGPYNEQFF. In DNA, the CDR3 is TGTGCCAGCAGCTTAGGGACAGGGCCTTACAATGAGCAGTTCTTC.

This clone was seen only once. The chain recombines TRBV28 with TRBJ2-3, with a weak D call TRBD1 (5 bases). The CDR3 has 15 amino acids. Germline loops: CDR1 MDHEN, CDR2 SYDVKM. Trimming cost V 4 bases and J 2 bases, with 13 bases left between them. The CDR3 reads CASSYAHRTTDTQYF. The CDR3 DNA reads TGTGCCAGCAGTTATGCTCACAGGACCACAGATACGCAGTATTTT.

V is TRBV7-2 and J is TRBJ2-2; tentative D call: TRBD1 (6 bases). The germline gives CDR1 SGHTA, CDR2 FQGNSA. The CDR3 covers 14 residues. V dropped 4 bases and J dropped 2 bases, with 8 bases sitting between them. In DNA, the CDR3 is TGTGCCAGCAGCTCCAGGGGTAACACCGGGGAGCTGTTTTTT. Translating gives CASSSRGNTGELFF.

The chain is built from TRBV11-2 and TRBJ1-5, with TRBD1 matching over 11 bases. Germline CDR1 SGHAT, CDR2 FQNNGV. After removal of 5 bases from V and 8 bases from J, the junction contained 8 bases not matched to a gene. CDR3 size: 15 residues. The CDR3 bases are TGTGCCAGCAGCCCGGGACAGGGGGGGAGGGAGCCCCAGCATTTT. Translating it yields CASSPGQGGREPQHF.

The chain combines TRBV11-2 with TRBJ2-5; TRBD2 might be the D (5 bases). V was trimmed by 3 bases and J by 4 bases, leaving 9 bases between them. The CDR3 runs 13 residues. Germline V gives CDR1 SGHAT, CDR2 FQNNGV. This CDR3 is CASSFYGGETQYF. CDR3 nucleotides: TGTGCCAGCAGCTTTTATGGAGGAGAGACCCAGTACTTC. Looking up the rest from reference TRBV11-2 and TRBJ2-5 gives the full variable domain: EAGVAQSPRYKIIEKRQSVAFWCNPISGHATLYWYQQILGQGPKLLIQFQNNGVVDDSQLPKDRFSAERLKGVDSTLKIQPAKLEDSAVYLCASSFYGGETQYFGPGTRLLVL.

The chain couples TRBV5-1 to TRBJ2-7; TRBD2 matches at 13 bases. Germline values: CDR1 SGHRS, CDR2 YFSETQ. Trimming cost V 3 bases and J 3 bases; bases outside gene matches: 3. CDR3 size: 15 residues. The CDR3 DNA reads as TGCGCCAGCAGCTCCGGACTAGCGGGAGTCTACGAGCAGTACTTC. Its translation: CASSSGLAGVYEQYF.

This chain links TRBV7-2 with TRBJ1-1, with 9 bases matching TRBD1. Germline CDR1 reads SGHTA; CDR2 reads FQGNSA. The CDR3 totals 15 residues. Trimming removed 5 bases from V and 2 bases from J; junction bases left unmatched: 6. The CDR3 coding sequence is TGTGCCAGCAGCGAGACGGACAGGGGAAACACTGAAGCTTTCTTT. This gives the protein CASSETDRGNTEAFF.

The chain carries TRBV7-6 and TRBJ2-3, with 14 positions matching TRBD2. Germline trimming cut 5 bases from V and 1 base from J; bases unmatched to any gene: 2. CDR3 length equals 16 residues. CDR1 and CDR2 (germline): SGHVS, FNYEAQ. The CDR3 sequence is CASSKTSGRGTDTQYF. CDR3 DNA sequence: TGTGCCAGCAGCAAGACTAGCGGGAGGGGCACAGATACGCAGTATTTT. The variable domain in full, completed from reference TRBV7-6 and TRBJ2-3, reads GAGVSQSPRYKVTKRGQDVALRCDPISGHVSLYWYRQALGQGPEFLTYFNYEAQQDKSGLPNDRFSAERPEGSISTLTIQRTEQRDSAMYRCASSKTSGRGTDTQYFGPGTRLTVL.

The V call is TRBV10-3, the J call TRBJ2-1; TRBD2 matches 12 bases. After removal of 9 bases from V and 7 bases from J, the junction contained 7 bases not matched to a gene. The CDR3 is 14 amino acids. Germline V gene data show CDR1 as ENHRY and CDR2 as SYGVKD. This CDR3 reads CAIRLAGEVNEQFF. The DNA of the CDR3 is TGTGCCATTCGACTAGCGGGAGAGGTGAATGAGCAGTTCTTC.

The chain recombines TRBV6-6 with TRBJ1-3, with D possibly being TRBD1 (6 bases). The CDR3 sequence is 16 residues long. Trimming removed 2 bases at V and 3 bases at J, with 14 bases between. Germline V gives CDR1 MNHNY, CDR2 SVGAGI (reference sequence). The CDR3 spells CASSYQRQGYGNTIYF. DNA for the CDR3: TGTGCCAGCAGTTACCAACGGCAGGGGTATGGAAACACCATATATTTT.

CDR3 in DNA: TGTGCCAGCAGCTGGGGGGGCAGGCCTAGCAATCAGCCCCAGCATTTT. The encoded protein is CASSWGGRPSNQPQHF. This rearrangement joins TRBV28 to TRBJ1-5; possibly TRBD1 for D (6 bases). Deletions cut 6 bases from V and 0 bases from J, with 15 bases between. The CDR3 totals 16 residues. The germline CDR1 and CDR2 sequences are MDHEN and SYDVKM.

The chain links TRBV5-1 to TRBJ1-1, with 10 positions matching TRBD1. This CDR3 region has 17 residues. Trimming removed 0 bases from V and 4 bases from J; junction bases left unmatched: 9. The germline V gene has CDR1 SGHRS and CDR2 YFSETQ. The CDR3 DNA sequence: TGCGCCAGCAGCTTGGGGGACAGGGGAAGGGCGAGCACTGAAGCTTTCTTT. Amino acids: CASSLGDRGRASTEAFF.

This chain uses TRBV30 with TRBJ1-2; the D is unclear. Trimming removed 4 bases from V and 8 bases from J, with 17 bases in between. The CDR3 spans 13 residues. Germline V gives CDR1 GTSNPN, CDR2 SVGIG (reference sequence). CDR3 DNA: TGTGCCTGGACCTTTAATCCCAAAAGCGGCTACACCTTC. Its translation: CAWTFNPKSGYTF.